These 5 T cell receptor beta chains came from one sample sequenced in a study of blood T cell repertoires in COVID-19. Produced via immunoSEQ multiplex PCR; TCRdb's table is partial and in-frame only. The sample holds nearly 95,000 clones; around 87% are singletons and the top ten take approximately 7.4%. Specimen: peripheral blood. Every receptor here comes from a human donor with acute or convalescent COVID-19. The donor label of this sample is uncertain.

V gene TRBV7-2 combines with J gene TRBJ2-5; no clear D gene. V lost 7 bases and J 2 bases, leaving 14 bases between the germline ends. The germline gives CDR1 SGHTA, CDR2 FQGNSA. This CDR3 region has 14 residues. CDR3 residues: CASKNSIQQETQYF. The CDR3 region has the DNA TGTGCCAGCAAGAACAGTATCCAACAAGAGACCCAGTACTTC.

The CDR3 nucleotides read TGTGCCAGCAGCCAAGGACAGCCTGTCTTCTCTGGAAACACCATATATTTT. Translated, it gives CASSQGQPVFSGNTIYF. The chain has TRBV3-1 (or the pseudogene TRBV3-2) and TRBJ1-3; possible D gene TRBD1, 5 bases. Germline V gene sequence: CDR1 LGHDT, CDR2 YNNKEL (reference sequence). The CDR3 extends over 17 amino acids. V gave up 1 base and J gave up 0 bases, with 13 bases separating them.

This clone has just one count. The chain is built from TRBV19 and TRBJ2-1; TRBD1 matches at 11 bases. The CDR3 runs to 15 residues. J gave up 4 bases and V 7 bases, and 6 bases lay outside the gene matches. Germline CDR1 LNHDA, CDR2 SQIVND (reference sequence). CDR3 protein: CASTSGTGGYNEQFF. CDR3 sequence (DNA): TGTGCCAGTACCTCCGGGACAGGGGGTTACAATGAGCAGTTCTTC.

The chain has TRBV19 and TRBJ1-3, with 8 bases identical to TRBD1. This CDR3 comprises 16 residues. Germline V gene data show CDR1 as LNHDA and CDR2 as SQIVND (reference sequence). Germline trimming cut 5 bases from V and 4 bases from J; bases unmatched to any gene: 10. The CDR3 sequence: CASSFRQGTVGNTIYF. CDR3 in DNA: TGTGCCAGTAGTTTCAGACAGGGGACGGTCGGAAACACCATATATTTT.

The chain employs TRBV5-1 and TRBJ1-2; 9 bases map to TRBD1. Germline V gives CDR1 SGHRS, CDR2 YFSETQ. The CDR3 length is 15 residues. J lost 5 bases, V lost 0 bases, and 5 bases had no gene match. CDR3 in amino acids: CASSLGQGGLYGYTF. The CDR3 coding sequence is TGCGCCAGCAGCTTGGGACAGGGGGGTTTATATGGCTACACCTTC. The full variable domain, completed using reference TRBV5-1 and TRBJ1-2, is KAGVTQTPRYLIKTRGQQVTLSCSPISGHRSVSWYQQTPGQGLQFLFEYFSETQRNKGNFPGRFSGRQFSNSRSEMNVSTLELGDSALYLCASSLGQGGLYGYTFGSGTRLTVV.